A single sample gave rise to the 3 T cell receptor beta chains below, sequenced in a study of blood T cell repertoires in COVID-19. Method: immunoSEQ multiplex PCR; TCRdb's copy keeps in-frame clones and lacks some. The table lists some 450,000 clones, 88% of them singletons. Sequencing was done on a sample of peripheral blood. These receptors all come from a woman aged 45 to 65 with COVID-19, enrolled during active disease.

The V gene is TRBV12-3 or TRBV12-4, the J gene TRBJ2-5, with a tentative D call TRBD1 (5 bases). V shed 2 bases and J shed 4 bases, with 8 bases lying between them. This CDR3 region has 13 residues. The CDR3 loop is CASSLNQGETQYF. DNA of the CDR3: TGTGCCAGCAGTTTAAACCAGGGAGAGACCCAGTACTTC.

This chain uses TRBV19 with TRBJ1-5; the match to TRBD1 covers 9 bases. The CDR3 has 16 amino acids. The germline CDR1 and CDR2 sequences are LNHDA and SQIVND (reference sequence). V gave up 10 bases and J gave up 5 bases; unmatched junction bases: 15. The CDR3 is CATLSSNRGRDQPQHF. CDR3 DNA sequence: TGTGCCACCCTTTCATCTAACAGGGGGCGCGATCAGCCCCAGCATTTT.

The chain carries TRBV27 and TRBJ2-2, with D possibly TRBD1 on 6 matching bases. This CDR3 contains 17 residues. V shed 0 bases and J shed 1 base, with 12 bases lying between them. Germline V gives CDR1 MNHEY, CDR2 SMNVEV (reference sequence). CDR3 in DNA: TGTGCCAGCAGTTTATCGGTCCAGGGGCGGAACACCGGGGAGCTGTTTTTT. Protein product: CASSLSVQGRNTGELFF.